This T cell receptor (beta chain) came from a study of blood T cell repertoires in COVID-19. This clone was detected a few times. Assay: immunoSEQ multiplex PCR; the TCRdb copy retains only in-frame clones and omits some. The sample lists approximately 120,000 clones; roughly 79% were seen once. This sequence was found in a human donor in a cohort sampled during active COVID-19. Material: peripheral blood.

The CDR3 coding sequence is TGCGCCAGCAGGAGGGCAGGGGCTCAGACTGAAGCTTTCTTT. Translating gives CASRRAGAQTEAFF. The rearrangement joins TRBV10-2 to TRBJ1-1; D is possibly TRBD1 (6 bases). The germline V gene encodes CDR1 WSHSY and CDR2 SAAADI. CDR3 length equals 14 residues. Trimming removed 6 bases at V and 5 bases at J, with 16 bases between.